This TCR beta chain was profiled in a study of control samples from healthy donors and cancer patients (TCRdb year 2020). For CDR1 and CDR2, the germline V gene (reference sequence) lists LNHNV and YYDKDF. Spanning cysteine to phenylalanine, the CDR3 consists of 20 amino acids. CDR3 DNA is the only sequence kept; it has 60 bases, read in frame from the first base. V lost 1 base and J lost 7 bases; the stretch between them is 26 bases long. Libraries were built with the immunoSEQ multiplex PCR assay. In its TCRdb copy, this immuneACCESS table keeps in-frame sequences only and misses some clones. Where compared with another copy, unresolved V genes explain less than half of these, and the others have no known cause. The sample has approximately 190,000 clones on record. 2.2% of the sample rests with the top ten. Of note for this clone: No antigen is known for it.

The rearranged chain carries TRBV15 and TRBJ1-6, with TRBD1 as a weak D call on 5 bases. Sequenced material: blood. This clonotype was obtained from a woman in her twenties or thirties in good health. The DNA sequence reads TGTGCCACCAGCAGAGTAAAGGGGACGAGGTCGGGCAGGGACAATTCACCCCTCCACTTT. The translation is CATSRVKGTRSGRDNSPLHF.